This T cell receptor beta chain comes out of a study of cytomegalovirus exposure and HLA in healthy donors. Overall study: In a later analysis, it was reported that the approximately 120 validation repertoires had been produced on the same platform as the roughly 700 repertoires belonging to the first cohort.

To note about this clone: The target antigen is unknown.

Only in-frame clones appear in the TCRdb table, and some are missing; sequencing was by immunoSEQ multiplex PCR. The sample shows about 250,000 clones, 87% of them seen only once. Trimming cost V 8 bases and J 8 bases, with 12 bases left between them. CDR3 length equals 11 residues. Germline-derived CDR1 and CDR2 are MNHEY and SVGAGI. The study's findings and limits: Rarity characterized most TCR sequences, yet some public TCRs appeared in many donors. Subsequent analysis of the 120 or so validation repertoires found a tendency for first-cohort TCR clusters to co-occur. Under in vitro conditions, a few CMV-associated chains were confirmed as specific for CMV antigens.

Sequenced material: PBMCs. This receptor was identified in a man in his late teens or twenties in good health and CMV-seronegative. The chain links TRBV6-5 to TRBJ1-2, with a weak D call TRBD1 (6 bases). CDR3 in DNA: TGTGCCAGCCGGACAGCCGAGGGCTACACCTTC. This codes for CASRTAEGYTF.